This T cell receptor beta chain was recorded in a study of identical twins. The study, taken as a whole, reports: Out-of-frame TCR alpha sharing observed in monozygotic twins exceeded model estimates.

Germline-derived CDR1 and CDR2 are SGHVS and FQNEAQ. The CDR3 is 14 amino acids. The germline V and J ends were trimmed by 5 bases and 6 bases, with 15 bases remaining between them. TCRdb re-derived calls from the 5' RACE reads in MiXCR, one entry per CDR3 protein. The data show hundreds of thousands of distinct CDR3 sequences, around 21% seen once. Many counts were recorded for this clonotype. As yet, its antigen is unknown. The same data also went into a second study, on T cells expressing NK-cell markers. That work contributes: Obtained from sorted CD3+CD56+NKG2C+, CD3+CD56+NKG2C- and CD3+CD56-NKG2C+ T cells were the TCR beta repertoires.

The sequence was obtained from a young woman in good health. Material for sequencing was PBMCs. The chain has TRBV7-8 and TRBJ2-3, with D perhaps matching TRBD2 (6 bases). This CDR3 is CASSRRDSSDTQYF. Here the CDR3 DNA reads TGTGCCAGCAGCAGAAGGGACTCTTCCGATACGCAGTATTTT.